The clone carrying this T cell receptor (beta chain) appeared once. What it recognizes is unknown. This specimen comes from a study of OX40 agonist ivuxolimab in advanced cancers. The overall study: A history of anti-PD-1, anti-PD-L1 or anti-CTLA-4 therapy was acceptable, and about 40% had some. Study-wide findings and caveats: The specificity for antigen of the expanded peripheral T cells was not determined. Dose levels from 0.1 to 3.0 mg/kg saw CD4+ and CD8+ blood T cells expand clonally by week 6.

TCRdb keeps only in-frame clones here, not all; method: immunoSEQ multiplex PCR. The repertoire holds about 30,000 clones, with about 87% as singletons. The sampling schedule covered blood at baseline, cycle 4 day 1, and cycle 7 day 1. J lost 0 bases, V lost 10 bases, and 6 bases had no gene match. The CDR3 consists of 14 residues. Germline assignment: CDR1 MNHEY and CDR2 SVGAGI. The chain is built from TRBV6-5 and TRBJ2-7, with 10 bases that match TRBD1. The specimen was CD4+ or CD8+ T cells sorted from blood, collected in a trial of the OX40 agonist ivuxolimab. This receptor was identified in an adult with an advanced solid tumor such as melanoma, head and neck, liver or kidney cancer. CDR3 protein: CATDRGLSSYEQYF. In nucleotides, the CDR3 is TGTGCCACCGACAGGGGGCTGAGCTCCTACGAGCAGTACTTC.